This T cell receptor (beta chain) was observed in a study of response to subunit inactivated influenza vaccine. From germline, CDR1 is SGHAT and CDR2 FQDESV (reference sequence). The CDR3 contains 14 residues. V trimming: 5 bases; J trimming: 15 bases; junction bases outside the gene matches: 15. With respect to this clonotype: The antigen remains undetermined.

A single record per CDR3 protein comes from TCRdb applying MiXCR to the RT-PCR reads. Among around 540,000 distinct CDR3 sequences listed, about 10% were seen once. General observations from the study: Few additional T cells are recruited per seasonal influenza vaccination, authors suggested.

The sequence was collected from a man aged 45-65 years who received an inactivated influenza vaccine. The sequencing here drew on PBMCs from blood, taken on the day of vaccination. The chain uses TRBV11-1 and TRBJ2-1, with TRBD2 identical over 8 bases. CDR3 bases: TGTGCCAGCAGCCTTAAACAAACCGGGACTAGGGTGTTCTTC. Translated: CASSLKQTGTRVFF.